Sequencing of this TCR beta chain was carried out in a study of CD8+ T cells in alopecia areata. Treatment indicated: oral pan-JAK inhibitor, 5-10 mg twice daily. RNA extraction and reverse transcription yielded cDNA as sequencing template. Clones were read by immunoSEQ multiplex PCR, and TCRdb kept only the in-frame ones, dropping some. The table records a few hundred thousand clones, about 57% of them present only once. This clone was picked up a small number of times. The CDR3 runs to 20 residues. Here the sequenced sample was CD4+ T cells sorted from blood, taken at week 4, from a patient treated with tofacitinib. The rearrangement links TRBV21-1 to TRBJ2-7; the table's D call of TRBD2 was not tested on the DNA. TRBV21-1 is a listed pseudogene. The sequence derives from a human donor with alopecia areata. Here the CDR3 reads CASSKLMASGTGFCTHEQYF. As DNA, the CDR3 is TGTGCCAGCAGCAAATTGATGGCTAGCGGGACCGGGTTTTGTACCCACGAGCAGTACTTC.